This entry lists 12 T cell receptor beta chains sequenced from one sample in a study of a mutant IDH1 vaccine in newly diagnosed glioma (dated by TCRdb to the early 2020s). The library relied on the immunoSEQ multiplex PCR assay. TCRdb's version of the immuneACCESS table is confined to in-frame rearrangements and falls short of the full clone set. An unresolved V gene accounts for under half of the shortfall where checked; the remainder is of unknown origin. This sample holds 60,000 to 75,000 clones; around 83% were observed only once. The top ten hold approximately 4.5% of the sample. The time point label, read with the paper, signifies: baseline, week 1 (first vaccination visit). What the treatment or condition label conveys for this sample: pre-vaccination baseline after standard-of-care therapy. The sequencing here drew on peripheral blood mononuclear cells (PBMCs), taken from a glioma patient treated with radiotherapy, temozolomide or both. The receptors derive from a woman aged 18-29 years with glioma. Some clones in this sample may be carry-over from other donors' samples.

The chain recombines TRBV5-6 with TRBJ2-3, with 10 bases matching TRBD2. Germline loops: CDR1 SGHDT, CDR2 YYEEEE. This CDR3 has 17 residues. J lost 6 bases, V lost 0 bases, and 10 bases had no gene match. The CDR3 DNA sequence: TGTGCCAGCAGCTTGGCGGTAGCGGGGGGCATTGCCGATACGCAGTATTTT. It encodes CASSLAVAGGIADTQYF.

The chain employs TRBV6-5 and TRBJ2-7, with D possibly being TRBD2 (6 bases). This CDR3 has 14 amino acids. Deletions cut 0 bases from V and 5 bases from J, with 11 bases between. Germline V gene data show CDR1 as MNHEY and CDR2 as SVGAGI. The CDR3 sequence: CASSYSGTSNEQYF. CDR3 DNA sequence: TGTGCCAGCAGTTACTCCGGGACTTCAAACGAGCAGTACTTC.

The chain uses TRBV6-5 and TRBJ1-5; D is unclear. V lost 6 bases and J 3 bases, leaving 9 bases between the germline ends. The germline V gene has CDR1 MNHEY and CDR2 SVGAGI. The length of the CDR3 is 13 residues. CDR3 coding DNA: TGTGCCAGCAGAGTCGACAACAATCAGCCCCAGCATTTT. It translates to CASRVDNNQPQHF.

This clone was seen just once. The gene calls are TRBV6-6 and TRBJ2-7; 11 bases map to TRBD2. This CDR3 region has 15 residues. V lost 7 bases, J lost 1 base, and 6 bases stayed unmatched. Per germline, CDR1 MNHNY and CDR2 SVGAGI (reference sequence). CDR3 DNA: TGTGCCAGCACCCCGACTAGCGGGGTTTCCTACGAGCAGTACTTC. Amino acids: CASTPTSGVSYEQYF.

V gene TRBV5-4 combines with J gene TRBJ1-5, with 10 bases matching TRBD1. Losses at the gene ends were 0 bases for V and 8 bases for J; bases not matched to a gene: 5. Germline V gene sequence: CDR1 SGHNT, CDR2 YYREEE (reference sequence). CDR3 length: 15 residues. CDR3 nucleotide sequence: TGTGCCAGCAGCTTGGGGACAGGGGGACGGGAGCCCCAGCATTTT. This gives the protein CASSLGTGGREPQHF. Complete variable domain (other parts from reference TRBV5-4 and TRBJ1-5): ETGVTQSPTHLIKTRGQQVTLRCSSQSGHNTVSWYQQALGQGPQFIFQYYREEENGRGNFPPRFSGLQFPNYSSELNVNALELDDSALYLCASSLGTGGREPQHFGDGTRLSIL.

This chain uses TRBV9 with TRBJ1-1; TRBD1 is a possible D gene (6 bases). The length of the CDR3 is 14 residues. The germline V gene has CDR1 SGDLS and CDR2 YYNGEE. Trimming took off 0 bases at V and 4 bases at J, with 10 bases between the two ends. The CDR3 DNA sequence: TGTGCCAGCAGCGTAGGGGGGGCGGGCACTGAAGCTTTCTTT. Its protein is CASSVGGAGTEAFF.

The V and J genes are TRBV2 and TRBJ2-7, with 7 bases identical to TRBD1. The CDR3 is 13 residues long. V shed 6 bases and J 3 bases; nucleotides not matched to a gene: 5. Germline values: CDR1 SNHLY, CDR2 FYNNEI. CDR3 DNA: TGTGCCAGCAGCGAGACAGGGTACTACGAGCAGTACTTC. Its translation is CASSETGYYEQYF.

This clone was recorded a few times. The V call is TRBV19, the J call TRBJ1-1, with TRBD1 as a possible D gene (6 bases). CDR1 LNHDA and CDR2 SQIVND come from the germline V gene (reference sequence). The CDR3 consists of 14 residues. Trimming removed 5 bases at V and 1 base at J, with 11 bases between. In DNA, the CDR3 is TGTGCCAGTAGTTACAGGGTGGGGAACACTGAAGCTTTCTTT. Amino acid sequence: CASSYRVGNTEAFF.

The V call is TRBV6-1, the J call TRBJ1-5; D is possibly TRBD1 (5 bases). Trimming removed 3 bases at V and 2 bases at J, with 11 bases between. The CDR3 runs 15 residues. Germline assignment: CDR1 MNHNS and CDR2 SASEGT. This CDR3 is CASSDWGAGNQPQHF. CDR3 in DNA: TGTGCCAGCAGTGACTGGGGCGCAGGCAATCAGCCCCAGCATTTT.

Remarks on this clone: One end of the junction varies from germline; a read error may be responsible. This chain connects TRBV5-1 to TRBJ2-7; D is ambiguous. Germline CDR1 reads SGHRS; CDR2 reads YFSETQ. CDR3 length: 14 residues. CDR3 sequence (DNA): TGCGCCAGCGGCTTCGCAGTGGGCGTTTACGAGCAGTACTTC. This gives the protein CASGFAVGVYEQYF.

The chain employs TRBV25-1 and TRBJ1-2, with TRBD1 matching 7 bases. J lost 2 bases, V lost 3 bases, and 0 bases had no gene match. There are 13 residues in the CDR3. Germline CDR1 reads MGHDK; CDR2 reads SYGVNS. As DNA, the CDR3 is TGTGCCAGCAGTGAGACAGGGAACTATGGCTACACCTTC. Translating it yields CASSETGNYGYTF.

This clone was observed a single time. J is TRBJ2-3 and V is TRBV19, with D possibly being TRBD1 (6 bases). This CDR3 is 15 amino acids long. The germline V gene encodes CDR1 LNHDA and CDR2 SQIVND (reference sequence). V was clipped by 3 bases and J by 6 bases, with 16 bases between them. The CDR3 DNA is TGTGCCAGTAGTATTAATGGGCAGGGGACCGATACGCAGTATTTT. Translating gives CASSINGQGTDTQYF.